This T cell receptor beta chain appears in the sequencing data of a study of beta chain features in type 1 diabetes. Study-wide results and limits: Type 1 diabetes patients had TCRB CDR3s that were shorter (moderately but significantly so) in all four CD4+ subsets.

The isolated RNA, all of it, was reverse transcribed, so expressed TCRB transcripts were what got sequenced. Roughly 3.6 million reads per sample were averaged for naive, central memory and regulatory samples. Repertoires were generated with immunoSEQ multiplex PCR, while TCRdb's copy carries only in-frame clones and drops some. The sample comprises about 150,000 clones, 10% to 15% of which are singletons, and approximately 1.3% rests with the top ten. The CDR3 covers 13 residues. Germline V gene lookup returns CDR1 PRHDT and CDR2 FYEKMQ (reference sequence). V lost 4 bases and J 3 bases, leaving 8 bases between the germline ends. This clone was seen a few times. Its antigen is still unknown.

Sample: central memory CD4+ T cells from blood. The chain carries TRBV13 and TRBJ2-3; D call uncertain. This TCR was sampled from a man aged 18 to 29 with type 1 diabetes. The CDR3, as DNA: TGTGCCAGCAGCTCCCCCCATACAGATACGCAGTATTTT. Translation gives CASSSPHTDTQYF.